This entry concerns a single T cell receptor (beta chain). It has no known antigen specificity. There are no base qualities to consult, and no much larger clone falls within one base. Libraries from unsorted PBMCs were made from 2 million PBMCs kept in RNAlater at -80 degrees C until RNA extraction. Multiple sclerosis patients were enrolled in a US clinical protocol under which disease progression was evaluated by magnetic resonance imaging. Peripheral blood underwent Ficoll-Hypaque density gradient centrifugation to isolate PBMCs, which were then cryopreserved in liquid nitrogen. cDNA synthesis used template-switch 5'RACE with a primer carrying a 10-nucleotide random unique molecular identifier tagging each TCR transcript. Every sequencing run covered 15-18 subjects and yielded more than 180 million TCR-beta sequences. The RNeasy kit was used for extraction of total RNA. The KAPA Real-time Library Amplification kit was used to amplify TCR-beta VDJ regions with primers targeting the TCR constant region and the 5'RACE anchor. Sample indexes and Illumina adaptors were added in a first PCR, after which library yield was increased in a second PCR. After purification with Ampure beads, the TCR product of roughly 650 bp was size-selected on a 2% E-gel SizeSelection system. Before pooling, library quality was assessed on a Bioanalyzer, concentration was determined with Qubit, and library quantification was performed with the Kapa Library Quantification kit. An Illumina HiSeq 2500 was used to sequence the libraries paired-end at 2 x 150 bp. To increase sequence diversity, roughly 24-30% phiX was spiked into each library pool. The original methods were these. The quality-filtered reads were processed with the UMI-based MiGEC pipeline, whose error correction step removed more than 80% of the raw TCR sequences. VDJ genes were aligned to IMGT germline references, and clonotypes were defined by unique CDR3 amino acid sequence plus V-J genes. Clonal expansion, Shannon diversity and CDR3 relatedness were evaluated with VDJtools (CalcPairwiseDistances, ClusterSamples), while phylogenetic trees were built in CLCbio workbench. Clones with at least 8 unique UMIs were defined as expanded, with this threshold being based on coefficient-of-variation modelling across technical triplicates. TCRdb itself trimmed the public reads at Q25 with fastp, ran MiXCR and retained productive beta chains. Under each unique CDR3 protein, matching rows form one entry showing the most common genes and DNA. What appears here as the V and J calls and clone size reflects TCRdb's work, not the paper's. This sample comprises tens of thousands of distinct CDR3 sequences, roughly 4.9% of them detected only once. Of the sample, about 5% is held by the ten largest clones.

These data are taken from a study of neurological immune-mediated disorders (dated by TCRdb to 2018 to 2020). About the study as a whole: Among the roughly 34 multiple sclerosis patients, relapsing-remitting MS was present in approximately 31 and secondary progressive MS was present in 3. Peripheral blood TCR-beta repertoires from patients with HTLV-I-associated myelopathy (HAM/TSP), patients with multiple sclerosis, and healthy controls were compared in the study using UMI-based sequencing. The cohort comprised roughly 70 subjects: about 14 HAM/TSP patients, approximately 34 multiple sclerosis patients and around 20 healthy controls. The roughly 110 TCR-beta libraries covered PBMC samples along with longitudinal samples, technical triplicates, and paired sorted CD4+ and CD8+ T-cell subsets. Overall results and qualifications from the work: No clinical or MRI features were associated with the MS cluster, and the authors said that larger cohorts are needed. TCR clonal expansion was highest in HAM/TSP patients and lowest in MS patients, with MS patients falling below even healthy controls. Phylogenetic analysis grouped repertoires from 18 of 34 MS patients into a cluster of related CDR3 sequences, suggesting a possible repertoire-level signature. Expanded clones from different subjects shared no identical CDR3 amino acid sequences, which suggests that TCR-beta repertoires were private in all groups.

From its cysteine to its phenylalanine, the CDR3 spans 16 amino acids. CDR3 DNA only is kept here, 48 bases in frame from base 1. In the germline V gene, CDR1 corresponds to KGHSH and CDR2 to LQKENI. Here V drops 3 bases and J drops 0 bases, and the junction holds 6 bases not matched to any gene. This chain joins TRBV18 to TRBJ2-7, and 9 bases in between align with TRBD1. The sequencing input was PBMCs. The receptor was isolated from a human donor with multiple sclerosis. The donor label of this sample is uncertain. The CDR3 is CASSPQGQGISYEQYF. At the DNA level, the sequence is TGTGCCAGCTCACCTCAAGGACAGGGGATCTCCTACGAGCAGTACTTC.